These T cell receptor beta chains were read from a single sample in a study of shared clonotypes between healthy human individuals. Generated by immunoSEQ multiplex PCR, the TCRdb table keeps only in-frame clones and is missing some. The sample comprises about 2.4 million clones, 93% of which are singletons, and around 0.4% rests with the top ten. The sample comprised naive CD4+ T cells from PBMCs. These receptors were collected from a man between 18 and 35 years old in good health. Some clones in this sample may be carry-over from other donors' samples. Both conserved end residues are part of each CDR3.

CDR3,V,J
CASSIVGEAFF,TRBV19,TRBJ1-1
CASSLDWGRQTGELFF,TRBV11-3,TRBJ2-2
CAISESVRRVDTEAFF,TRBV10-3,TRBJ1-1
CASSLRDYYNEQFF,TRBV19,TRBJ2-1
CASSQDGTSGRLRETQYF,TRBV4-1,TRBJ2-5
CASSLPAGGQGLRTEAFF,TRBV28,TRBJ1-1
CASLTGGQDRVSSGYTF,TRBV28,TRBJ1-2
CASSQPGDRESTDTQYF,TRBV4-1,TRBJ2-3
CASSQEWQRDEKLFF,TRBV5-8,TRBJ1-4
CASSGGSGRGGYTF,TRBV5-1,TRBJ1-2
CASSQGVQETQYF,TRBV4-1,TRBJ2-5
CASSTGGSWANTDTQYF,TRBV28,TRBJ2-3
CASSAGTSVTDTQYF,TRBV19,TRBJ2-3
CASSLGGLAGVNEQFF,TRBV7-3,TRBJ2-1
CASSPSGTSSNYGYTF,TRBV28,TRBJ1-2
CASSFMTGGTGELFF,TRBV7-2,TRBJ2-2
CASSLGGGMNTEAFF,TRBV5-1,TRBJ1-1
CASSPGAGTDTYEQYF,TRBV11-2,TRBJ2-7
CASSLLIAGAYEQYF,TRBV5-4,TRBJ2-7
CASSGLVASNQPQHF,TRBV2,TRBJ1-5
CASSLALAAGNEKLFF,TRBV5-1,TRBJ1-4
CASSPPPGRSSYNEQFF,TRBV18,TRBJ2-1
CASSVRQAASEAFF,TRBV7-2,TRBJ1-1
CASGFRVETEAFF,TRBV12-5,TRBJ1-1
CASSEPTYSYEQYF,TRBV5-1,TRBJ2-7
CASSSGVTDTQYF,TRBV11-2,TRBJ2-3
CASSMTGFSDTEAFF,TRBV6-1,TRBJ1-1
CASRRPGLADTQYF,TRBV2,TRBJ2-3
CASSNSRTGGPGQYF,TRBV21-1,TRBJ2-7
CASSIRGAGDTQYF,TRBV7-9,TRBJ2-3
CASSRHGNTEAFF,TRBV6-5,TRBJ1-1
CASSQGSVYLYEQFF,TRBV4-1,TRBJ2-1
CASRGLAGASQYF,TRBV2,TRBJ2-7
CASSDVVSSYEQYF,TRBV2,TRBJ2-7
CASSFKAYEQYF,TRBV5-6,TRBJ2-7
CASSETGHGSGELFF,TRBV5-1,TRBJ2-2
CASSSGGQNTEAFF,TRBV28,TRBJ1-1
CASSISGRAHEEQFF,TRBV7-9,TRBJ2-1
CASSFSGSAGDTQYF,TRBV5-4,TRBJ2-3
CASSLARGWNTGELFF,TRBV5-8,TRBJ2-2
CASSLRGPREQYF,TRBV5-6,TRBJ2-7
CASSPAGAETQYF,TRBV5-1,TRBJ2-5
CASSQDKVQRETQYF,TRBV14,TRBJ2-5
CASSSLQSLFFNEQFF,TRBV28,TRBJ2-1
CASSSPGHLNNEQFF,TRBV5-4,TRBJ2-1
CASSRWRGVDEKLFF,TRBV7-2,TRBJ1-4
CASSLFWNEQFF,TRBV11-2,TRBJ2-1
CAWSVLAGLTDTQYF,TRBV30,TRBJ2-3